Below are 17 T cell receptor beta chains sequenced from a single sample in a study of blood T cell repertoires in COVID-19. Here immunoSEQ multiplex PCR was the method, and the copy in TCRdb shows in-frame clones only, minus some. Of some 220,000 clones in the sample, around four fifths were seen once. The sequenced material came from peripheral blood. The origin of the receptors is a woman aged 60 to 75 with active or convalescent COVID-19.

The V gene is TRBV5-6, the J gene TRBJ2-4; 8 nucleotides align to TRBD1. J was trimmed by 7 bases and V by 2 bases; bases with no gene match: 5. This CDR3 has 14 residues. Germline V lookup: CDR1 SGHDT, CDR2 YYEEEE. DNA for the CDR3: TGTGCCAGCAGCTTCAGGAGACAGGGGAACATTCAGTACTTC. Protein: CASSFRRQGNIQYF.

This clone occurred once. DNA for the CDR3: TGTGCCAGCAGTGGGTCTAGCGGGAACTACAATGAGCAGTTCTTC. It is translated as CASSGSSGNYNEQFF. V gene TRBV2 combines with J gene TRBJ2-1, with 9 bases fitting TRBD2. Trimming at V came to 4 bases and at J to 3 bases, leaving 4 bases not matched to a gene. CDR1 and CDR2 from the germline V gene are SNHLY and FYNNEI. This CDR3 is built from 15 residues. The variable domain in full, with the rest retrieved from reference TRBV2 and TRBJ2-1, is EPEVTQTPSHQVTQMGQEVILRCVPISNHLYFYWYRQILGQKVEFLVSFYNNEISEKSEIFDDQFSVERPDGSNFTLKIRSTKLEDSAMYFCASSGSSGNYNEQFFGPGTRLTVL.

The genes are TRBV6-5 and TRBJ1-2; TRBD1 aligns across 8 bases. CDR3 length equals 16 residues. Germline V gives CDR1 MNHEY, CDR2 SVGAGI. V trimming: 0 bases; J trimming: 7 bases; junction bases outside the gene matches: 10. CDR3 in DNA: TGTGCCAGCAGTTACTCGCCTGCGGGGCAGGGGGCTGGCTACACCTTC. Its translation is CASSYSPAGQGAGYTF.

The CDR3 loop is CSVGDRLGGYTF. In DNA form, the CDR3 reads TGCAGCGTTGGTGACAGGTTAGGGGGCTACACCTTC. J is TRBJ1-2 and V is TRBV29-1; D might be TRBD1 (6 bases). In germline, CDR1 is SQVTM, CDR2 ANQGSEA. Trimming cost V 4 bases and J 8 bases, with 14 bases left between them. CDR3 length: 12 amino acids.

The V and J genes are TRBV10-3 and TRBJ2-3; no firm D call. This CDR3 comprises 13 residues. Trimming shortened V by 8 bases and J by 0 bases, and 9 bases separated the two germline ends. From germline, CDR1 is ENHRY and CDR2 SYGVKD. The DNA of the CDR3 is TGTGCCATCGCGGTGACTAGCACAGATACGCAGTATTTT. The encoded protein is CAIAVTSTDTQYF.

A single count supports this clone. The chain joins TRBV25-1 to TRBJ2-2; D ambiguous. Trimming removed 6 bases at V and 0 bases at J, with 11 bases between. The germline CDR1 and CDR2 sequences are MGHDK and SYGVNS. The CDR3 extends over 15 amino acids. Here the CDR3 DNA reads TGTGCCAGCAGGCCCGGGTCGGCGAACACCGGGGAGCTGTTTTTT. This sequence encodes CASRPGSANTGELFF.

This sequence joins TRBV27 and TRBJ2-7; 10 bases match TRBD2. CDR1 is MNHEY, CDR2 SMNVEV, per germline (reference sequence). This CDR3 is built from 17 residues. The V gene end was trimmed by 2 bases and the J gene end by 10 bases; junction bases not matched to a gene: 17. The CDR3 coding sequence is TGTGCCAGCAGTTTAGGTGTACGTGAGCGGGGGGGCCAGTATCAGTACGTC. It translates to CASSLGVRERGGQYQYV.

As DNA, the CDR3 is TGTGCCACCAGTGATGCCCTGACGGGGGAAGGATACAATGAGCAGTTCTTC. Residues: CATSDALTGEGYNEQFF. This chain connects TRBV24-1 to TRBJ2-1; TRBD2 might be the D (6 bases). CDR1 and CDR2 from the germline V gene are KGHDR and SFDVKD. Deletions cut 3 bases from V and 4 bases from J, with 18 bases between. This CDR3 is built from 17 residues.

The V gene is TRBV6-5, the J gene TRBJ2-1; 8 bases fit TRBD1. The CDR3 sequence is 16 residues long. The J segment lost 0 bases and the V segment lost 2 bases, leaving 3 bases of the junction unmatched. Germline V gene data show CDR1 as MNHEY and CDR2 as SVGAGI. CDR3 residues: CASSYRTGSSYNEQFF. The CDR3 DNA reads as TGTGCCAGCAGTTACAGGACAGGGAGCTCCTACAATGAGCAGTTCTTC.

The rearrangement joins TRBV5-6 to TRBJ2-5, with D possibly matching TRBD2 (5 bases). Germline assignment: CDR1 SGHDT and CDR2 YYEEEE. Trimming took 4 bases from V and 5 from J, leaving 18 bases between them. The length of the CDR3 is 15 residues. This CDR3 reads CASSPGGGVGETQYF. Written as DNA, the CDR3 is TGTGCCAGCAGCCCGGGTGGAGGTGTCGGTGAGACCCAGTACTTC.

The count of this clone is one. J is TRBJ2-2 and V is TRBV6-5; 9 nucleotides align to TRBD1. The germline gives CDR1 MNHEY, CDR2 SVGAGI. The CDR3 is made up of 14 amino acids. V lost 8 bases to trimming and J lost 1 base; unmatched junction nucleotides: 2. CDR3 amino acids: CASRGQGNTGELFF. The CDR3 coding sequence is TGTGCCAGCCGGGGACAGGGGAACACCGGGGAGCTGTTTTTT.

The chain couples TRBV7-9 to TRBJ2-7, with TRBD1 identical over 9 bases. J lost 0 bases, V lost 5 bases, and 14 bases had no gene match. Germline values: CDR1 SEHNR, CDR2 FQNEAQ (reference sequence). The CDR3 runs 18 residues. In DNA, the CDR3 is TGTGCCAGCAGCCTAATTAAAACCGGGACAGGGCGCTCCTACGAGCAGTACTTC. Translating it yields CASSLIKTGTGRSYEQYF.

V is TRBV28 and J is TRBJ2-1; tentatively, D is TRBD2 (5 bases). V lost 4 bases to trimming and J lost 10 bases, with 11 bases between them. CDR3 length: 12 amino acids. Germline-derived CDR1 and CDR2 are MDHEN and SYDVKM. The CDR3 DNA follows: TGTGCCAGCAGTTCTACACGGAGGGAGCAGTTCTTC. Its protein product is CASSSTRREQFF.

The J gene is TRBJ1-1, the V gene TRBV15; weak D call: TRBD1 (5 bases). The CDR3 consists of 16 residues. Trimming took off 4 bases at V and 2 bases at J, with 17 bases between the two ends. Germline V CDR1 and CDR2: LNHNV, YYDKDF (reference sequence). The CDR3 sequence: CATSNAGVGGNTEAFF. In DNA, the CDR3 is TGTGCCACCAGCAACGCGGGGGTGGGGGGTAACACTGAAGCTTTCTTT.

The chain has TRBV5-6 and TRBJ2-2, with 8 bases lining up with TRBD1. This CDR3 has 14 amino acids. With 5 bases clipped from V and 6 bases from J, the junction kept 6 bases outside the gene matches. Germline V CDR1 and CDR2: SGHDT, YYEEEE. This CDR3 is CASRVDRGAGELFF. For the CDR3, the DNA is TGTGCCAGCAGAGTAGACAGGGGAGCCGGGGAGCTGTTTTTT. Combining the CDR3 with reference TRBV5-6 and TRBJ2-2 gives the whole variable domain DAGVTQSPTHLIKTRGQQVTLRCSPKSGHDTVSWYQQALGQGPQFIFQYYEEEERQRGNFPDRFSGHQFPNYSSELNVNALLLGDSALYLCASRVDRGAGELFFGEGSRLTVL.

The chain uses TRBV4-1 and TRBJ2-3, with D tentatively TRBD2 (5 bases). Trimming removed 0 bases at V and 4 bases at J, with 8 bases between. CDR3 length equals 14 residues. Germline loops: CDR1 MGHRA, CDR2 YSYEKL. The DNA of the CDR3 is TGCGCCAGCAGCCAAGAGAGAGGGTCAGATACGCAGTATTTT. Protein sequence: CASSQERGSDTQYF.

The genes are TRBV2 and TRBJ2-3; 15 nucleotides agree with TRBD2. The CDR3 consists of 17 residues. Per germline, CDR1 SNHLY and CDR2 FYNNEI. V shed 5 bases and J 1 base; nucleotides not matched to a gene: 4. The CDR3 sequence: CASSRWTSGRGTDTQYF. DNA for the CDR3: TGTGCCAGCAGTCGCTGGACTAGCGGGAGGGGCACAGATACGCAGTATTTT. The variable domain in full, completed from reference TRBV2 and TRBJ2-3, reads EPEVTQTPSHQVTQMGQEVILRCVPISNHLYFYWYRQILGQKVEFLVSFYNNEISEKSEIFDDQFSVERPDGSNFTLKIRSTKLEDSAMYFCASSRWTSGRGTDTQYFGPGTRLTVL.